This T cell receptor (beta chain) was observed in a study of cytomegalovirus exposure and HLA in healthy donors. Study results and limitations: TCR beta chain V- and J-gene trimming was linked, in a later analysis, to a missense variant in DCLRE1C.

On this clone itself: Its antigen is as yet unknown.

This PCR relied on a set of 60 Vbeta primers and 13 Jbeta primers. Here immunoSEQ multiplex PCR was the method, and the copy in TCRdb shows in-frame clones only, minus some. This sample's clone table lists 50,000 to 75,000 clones. CDR3 length equals 13 residues. V lost 4 bases and J 6 bases, leaving 10 bases between the germline ends. CDR1 SGHRS and CDR2 YFSETQ come from the germline V gene. This clonotype was obtained from a woman aged 18-29 years in good health and CMV-seronegative. What was sequenced was PBMCs. V gene TRBV5-1 combines with J gene TRBJ2-2, with a weak D call TRBD1 (5 bases). This CDR3 reads CASSGTGPGELFF. The CDR3 DNA is TGCGCCAGCAGCGGCACAGGTCCCGGGGAGCTGTTTTTT.